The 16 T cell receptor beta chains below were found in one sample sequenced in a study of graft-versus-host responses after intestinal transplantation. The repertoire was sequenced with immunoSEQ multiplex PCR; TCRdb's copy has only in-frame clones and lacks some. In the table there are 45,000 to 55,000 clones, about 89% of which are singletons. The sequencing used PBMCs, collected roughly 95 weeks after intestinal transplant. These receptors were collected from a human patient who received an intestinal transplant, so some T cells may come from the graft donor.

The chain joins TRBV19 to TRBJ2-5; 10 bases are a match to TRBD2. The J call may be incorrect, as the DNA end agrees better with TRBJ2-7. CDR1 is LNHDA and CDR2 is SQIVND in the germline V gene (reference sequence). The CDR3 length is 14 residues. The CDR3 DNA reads TGTGCCAGTAGTATTTCTAGCGGGGGATACGAGCAGTACTTC. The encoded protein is CASSISSGGYEQYF.

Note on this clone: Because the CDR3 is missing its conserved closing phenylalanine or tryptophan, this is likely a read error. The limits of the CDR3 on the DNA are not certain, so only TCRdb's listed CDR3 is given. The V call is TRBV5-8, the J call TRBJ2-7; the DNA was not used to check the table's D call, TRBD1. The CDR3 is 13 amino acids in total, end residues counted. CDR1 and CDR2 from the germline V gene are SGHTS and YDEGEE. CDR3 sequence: CASNPHPGQGSTI.

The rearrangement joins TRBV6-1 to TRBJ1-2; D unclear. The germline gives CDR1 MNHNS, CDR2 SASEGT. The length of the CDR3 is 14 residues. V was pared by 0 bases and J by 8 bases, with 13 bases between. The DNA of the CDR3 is TGTGCCAGCAGTGAAGCGCTTGGAGGGCGAGGCTACACCTTC. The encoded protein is CASSEALGGRGYTF.

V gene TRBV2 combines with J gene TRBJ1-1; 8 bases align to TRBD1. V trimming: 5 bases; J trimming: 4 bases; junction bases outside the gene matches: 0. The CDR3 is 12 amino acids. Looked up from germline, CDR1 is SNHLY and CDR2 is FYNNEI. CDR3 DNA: TGTGCCAGCAGTACAGGGGGCACTGAAGCTTTCTTT. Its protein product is CASSTGGTEAFF.

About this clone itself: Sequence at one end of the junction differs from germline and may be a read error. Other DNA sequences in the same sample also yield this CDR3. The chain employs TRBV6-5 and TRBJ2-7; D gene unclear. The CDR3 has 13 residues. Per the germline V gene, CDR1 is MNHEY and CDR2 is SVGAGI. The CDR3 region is CASSYLRSYEQYF. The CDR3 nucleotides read TGTGCCAGCAGCTACTTGAGATCCTACGAGCAGTACTTC.

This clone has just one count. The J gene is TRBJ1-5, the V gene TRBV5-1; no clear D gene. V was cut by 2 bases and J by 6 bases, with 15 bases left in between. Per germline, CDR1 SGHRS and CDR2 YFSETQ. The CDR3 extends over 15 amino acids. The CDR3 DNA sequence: TGCGCCAGCAGCTTCGAGGGAGGGCGGACTCAGCCCCAGCATTTT. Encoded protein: CASSFEGGRTQPQHF.

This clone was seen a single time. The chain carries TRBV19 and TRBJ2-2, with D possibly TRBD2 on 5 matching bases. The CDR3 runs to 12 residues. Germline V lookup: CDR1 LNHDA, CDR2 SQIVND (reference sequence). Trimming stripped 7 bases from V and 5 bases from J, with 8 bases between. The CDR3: CASTRGTGELFF. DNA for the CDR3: TGTGCCAGTACGCGAGGGACCGGGGAGCTGTTTTTT.

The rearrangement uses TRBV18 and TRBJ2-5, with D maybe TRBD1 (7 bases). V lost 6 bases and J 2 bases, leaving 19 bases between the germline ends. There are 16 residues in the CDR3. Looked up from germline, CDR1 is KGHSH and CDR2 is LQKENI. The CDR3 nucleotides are TGTGCCAGCTCGCTCACCCAGTCAGGGGGGCAAGAGACCCAGTACTTC. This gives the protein CASSLTQSGGQETQYF.

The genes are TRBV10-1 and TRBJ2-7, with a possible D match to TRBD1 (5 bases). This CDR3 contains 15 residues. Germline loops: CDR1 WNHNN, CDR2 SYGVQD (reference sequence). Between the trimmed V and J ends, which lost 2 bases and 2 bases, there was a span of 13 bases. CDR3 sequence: CASSEGHTEPYEQYF. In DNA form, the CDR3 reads TGCGCCAGCAGTGAGGGACATACCGAACCCTACGAGCAGTACTTC.

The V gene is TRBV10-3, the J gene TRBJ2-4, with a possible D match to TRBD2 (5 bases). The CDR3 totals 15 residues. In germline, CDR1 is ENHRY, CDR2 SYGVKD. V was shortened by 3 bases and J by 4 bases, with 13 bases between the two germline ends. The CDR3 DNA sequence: TGTGCCATCAGTGATTCGAACGGGGATAAAAACATTCAGTACTTC. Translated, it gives CAISDSNGDKNIQYF.

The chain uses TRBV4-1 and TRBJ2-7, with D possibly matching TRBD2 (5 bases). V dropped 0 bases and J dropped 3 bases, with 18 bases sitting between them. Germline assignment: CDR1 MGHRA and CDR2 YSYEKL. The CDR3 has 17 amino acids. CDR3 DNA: TGCGCCAGCAGCCAAGATCTCGTGCAAACTAGTTTCTACGAGCAGTACTTC. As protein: CASSQDLVQTSFYEQYF.

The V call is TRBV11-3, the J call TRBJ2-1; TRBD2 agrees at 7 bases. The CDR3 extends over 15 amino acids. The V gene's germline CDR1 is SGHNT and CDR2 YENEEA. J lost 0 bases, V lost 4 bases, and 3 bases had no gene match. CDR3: CASSSQRGSYNEQFF. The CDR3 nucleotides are TGTGCCAGCAGCTCCCAGCGGGGCTCCTACAATGAGCAGTTCTTC.

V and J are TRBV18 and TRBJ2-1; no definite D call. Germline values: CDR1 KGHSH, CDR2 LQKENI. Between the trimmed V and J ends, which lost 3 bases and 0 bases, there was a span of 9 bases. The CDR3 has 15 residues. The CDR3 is CASSPYRSSYNEQFF. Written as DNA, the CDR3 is TGTGCCAGCTCACCCTACAGAAGCTCCTACAATGAGCAGTTCTTC.

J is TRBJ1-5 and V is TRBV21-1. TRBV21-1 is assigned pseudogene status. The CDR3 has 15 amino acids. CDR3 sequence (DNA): TGTGCCAGCATCTCGGATTCGGATAGCAATCAGCCCCAGCATTTT. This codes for CASISDSDSNQPQHF.

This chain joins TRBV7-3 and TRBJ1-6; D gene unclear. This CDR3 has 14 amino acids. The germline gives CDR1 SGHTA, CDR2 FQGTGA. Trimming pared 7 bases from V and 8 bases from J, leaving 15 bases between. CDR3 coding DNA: TGTGCCAGCATCCCTGAGACGGGTTATTCACCCCTCCACTTT. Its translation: CASIPETGYSPLHF.

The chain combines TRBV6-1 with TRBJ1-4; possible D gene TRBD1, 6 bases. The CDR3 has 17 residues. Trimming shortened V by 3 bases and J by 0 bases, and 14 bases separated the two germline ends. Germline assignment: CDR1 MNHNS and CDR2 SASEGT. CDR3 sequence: CASSETGTSTTNEKLFF. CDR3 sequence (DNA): TGTGCCAGCAGTGAGACCGGGACATCCACAACTAATGAAAAACTGTTTTTT.